A selection of T cell receptor beta chains follows, all from one sample in a study of blood T cell repertoires in COVID-19. Method: immunoSEQ multiplex PCR; TCRdb's copy keeps in-frame clones and lacks some. The data contain a few hundred thousand clones, about 88% of them seen just once; the ten biggest clones take up less than 2%. The sample comprised peripheral blood. All receptors derive from a man between 70 and 80 years old with acute or convalescent COVID-19. The CDR3 runs from the conserved cysteine through the conserved F or W. Fields, in order: clone size, J gene, D gene, V gene, CDR3 protein, CDR3 DNA. The D gene is left open where the match is weak. Expanded clones get a size class; other rows say once, few or many, or leave the size out.

clone_size: NA; j_call: TRBJ1-1; d_call: NA; v_call: TRBV5-1; cdr3_aa: CASSSSIGGAEAFF; cdr3_nt: TGCGCCAGCAGCTCCTCCATAGGGGGAGCTGAAGCTTTCTTT
clone_size: NA; j_call: TRBJ2-2; d_call: NA; v_call: TRBV9; cdr3_aa: CASSTQRQAVRTGELFF; cdr3_nt: TGTGCCAGCAGCACTCAACGACAGGCCGTCCGCACCGGGGAGCTGTTTTTT
clone_size: NA; j_call: TRBJ1-4; d_call: TRBD1; v_call: TRBV7-9; cdr3_aa: CASSSPPQGFGKLFF; cdr3_nt: TGTGCCAGCAGCTCCCCACCACAGGGGTTTGGAAAACTGTTTTTT
clone_size: NA; j_call: TRBJ2-2; d_call: TRBD2; v_call: TRBV6-5; cdr3_aa: CASSRAGDTGELFF; cdr3_nt: TGTGCCAGCAGTCGGGCGGGGGACACCGGGGAGCTGTTTTTT
clone_size: once; j_call: TRBJ2-3; d_call: NA; v_call: TRBV6-5; cdr3_aa: CASSYYRAGTDTQYF; cdr3_nt: TGTGCCAGCAGTTACTACAGGGCTGGCACAGATACGCAGTATTTT
clone_size: NA; j_call: TRBJ2-3; d_call: TRBD2; v_call: TRBV29-1; cdr3_aa: CSVEVVSSSGSWADTQYF; cdr3_nt: TGCAGCGTTGAAGTAGTGTCATCTAGCGGGAGTTGGGCAGATACGCAGTATTTT
clone_size: once; j_call: TRBJ1-5; d_call: TRBD1; v_call: TRBV19; cdr3_aa: CASSIVSGQGASQPQHF; cdr3_nt: TGTGCCAGTAGTATAGTATCGGGACAGGGGGCATCACAGCCCCAGCATTTT
clone_size: once; j_call: TRBJ2-1; d_call: NA; v_call: TRBV6-5; cdr3_aa: CASSYSRQQIEQFF; cdr3_nt: TGTGCCAGCAGTTACTCGAGACAGCAGATTGAGCAGTTCTTC
clone_size: once; j_call: TRBJ2-2; d_call: TRBD2; v_call: TRBV7-2; cdr3_aa: CASSPRTSGTGELFF; cdr3_nt: TGTGCCAGCAGCCCGAGGACTAGCGGCACCGGGGAGCTGTTTTTT
clone_size: once; j_call: TRBJ2-5; d_call: NA; v_call: TRBV5-1; cdr3_aa: CASSLVPGAQETQYF; cdr3_nt: TGCGCCAGCAGCTTGGTTCCGGGAGCCCAAGAGACCCAGTACTTC
clone_size: NA; j_call: TRBJ1-2; d_call: NA; v_call: TRBV4-2; cdr3_aa: CASSQEIPGNGYTF; cdr3_nt: TGTGCCAGCAGCCAAGAGATCCCGGGGAATGGCTACACCTTC
clone_size: NA; j_call: TRBJ1-5; d_call: NA; v_call: TRBV18; cdr3_aa: CASSSAAGNQPQHF; cdr3_nt: TGTGCCAGCTCATCCGCAGCGGGCAATCAGCCCCAGCATTTT
clone_size: NA; j_call: TRBJ2-7; d_call: NA; v_call: TRBV19; cdr3_aa: CASSIAGRTYEQYF; cdr3_nt: TGTGCCAGTAGTATAGCAGGGAGGACCTACGAGCAGTACTTC
clone_size: NA; j_call: TRBJ2-1; d_call: TRBD2; v_call: TRBV20-1; cdr3_aa: CSASLRAGGNEQFF; cdr3_nt: TGCAGTGCTAGTCTTCGAGCGGGAGGCAATGAGCAGTTCTTC
clone_size: NA; j_call: TRBJ2-1; d_call: TRBD2; v_call: TRBV9; cdr3_aa: CASSVETSGRGLGEQFF; cdr3_nt: TGTGCCAGCAGCGTAGAGACTAGCGGGAGAGGGTTGGGTGAGCAGTTCTTC
clone_size: NA; j_call: TRBJ1-1; d_call: NA; v_call: TRBV6-2/TRBV6-3; cdr3_aa: CASSYKPPGANTEAFF; cdr3_nt: TGTGCCAGCAGTTACAAACCCCCGGGAGCGAACACTGAAGCTTTCTTT
clone_size: NA; j_call: TRBJ2-1; d_call: TRBD2; v_call: TRBV18; cdr3_aa: CASRTGLAGYSYNEQFF; cdr3_nt: TGTGCCAGCCGAACGGGACTAGCGGGATACTCCTACAATGAGCAGTTCTTC
clone_size: NA; j_call: TRBJ2-7; d_call: NA; v_call: TRBV18; cdr3_aa: CASSPQGMGSYEQYF; cdr3_nt: TGTGCCAGCTCACCCCAGGGTATGGGCTCCTACGAGCAGTACTTC
clone_size: once; j_call: TRBJ2-5; d_call: TRBD1; v_call: TRBV11-2; cdr3_aa: CASSSGTGGLETQYF; cdr3_nt: TGTGCCAGCAGCTCTGGGACAGGGGGCCTGGAGACCCAGTACTTC
clone_size: NA; j_call: TRBJ1-1; d_call: NA; v_call: TRBV15; cdr3_aa: CATSLTVNTEAFF; cdr3_nt: TGTGCCACCAGCCTGACAGTGAACACTGAAGCTTTCTTT
clone_size: NA; j_call: TRBJ2-3; d_call: TRBD1; v_call: TRBV5-1; cdr3_aa: CASSTATQGARGDTQYF; cdr3_nt: TGCGCCAGCAGCACTGCGACGCAGGGGGCAAGGGGAGATACGCAGTATTTT
clone_size: NA; j_call: TRBJ2-7; d_call: TRBD2; v_call: TRBV6-6; cdr3_aa: CATDSGRAYEQYF; cdr3_nt: TGTGCCACCGATAGCGGGAGGGCCTACGAGCAGTACTTC
clone_size: NA; j_call: TRBJ1-2; d_call: NA; v_call: TRBV6-5; cdr3_aa: CASSPRSDLYGYTF; cdr3_nt: TGTGCCAGCAGTCCTAGAAGTGACCTCTATGGCTACACCTTC